The rows below give T cell receptor beta chains drawn from one sample of a study of CD8+CD57+ T cells in acquired aplastic anemia. TCRdb re-called the reads through MiXCR, storing one row per CDR3 protein. Among 400,000 to 450,000 distinct CDR3 sequences listed, around 72% were seen once. The specimen sequenced was sorted CD4+, CD8+, or CD8+CD57+ T cells (not recorded which) from PBMCs. These receptors were collected from a human donor in good health, serving as a control. The CDR3 runs from the conserved cysteine through the conserved F or W. The order of the fields is D gene, clone size, J gene, V gene, CDR3 DNA, CDR3 protein. D genes are given only for firm matches. Where a row states a size, it is once, few, many or the class of an expanded clone; other rows omit it.

-,once,TRBJ1-2,TRBV20-1,TGCAGCATGGACAGCCCCGCTTTGGCCCGAGGCTACACCTTC,CSMDSPALARGYTF
-,many,TRBJ2-7,TRBV7-2,TGTGCCAGCAGCCCCGTCGGCGGGACCTACGAGCAGTACTTC,CASSPVGGTYEQYF
-,-,TRBJ1-5,TRBV7-2,TGTGCCAGCAGCCCGATTGGGGAAGGCGCCCTGCATTTT,CASSPIGEGALHF
TRBD2,many,TRBJ2-1,TRBV19,TGTGCCAGTAGTATTAGCGGGGGGGTTTCCTACAATGAGCAGTTCTTC,CASSISGGVSYNEQFF
-,-,TRBJ1-1,TRBV19,TGTGCCAGTAGTACGAAGTTTGCTGAAGCTTTCTTT,CASSTKFAEAFF
-,-,TRBJ1-6,TRBV25-1,TGCTTCAACATCGACAGTGACACCACGAGGGATAATTCACCCCTCCACTTT,CFNIDSDTTRDNSPLHF
-,many,TRBJ2-3,TRBV12-3/TRBV12-4,TGTGCCAGCAGTTTGGTTTCGGGGAGCACAGATACGCAGTATTTT,CASSLVSGSTDTQYF
-,few,TRBJ2-7,TRBV24-1,TGTGCCACCAGTTATCTAGACGAGCAGTACTTC,CATSYLDEQYF
-,-,TRBJ2-5,TRBV29-1,TGCAGCCATAGGTGGGAGCAGACCCAGTACTTC,CSHRWEQTQYF
-,-,TRBJ1-1,TRBV29-1,TGCAGCGTTGTGTGGCGGTACGGCAATGAGCCTTTCTTC,CSVVWRYGNEPFF
TRBD2,once,TRBJ2-7,TRBV7-2,TGTGCCAGCAGCTTAGGGGGGGGGGGGGTCAAAGGGGAGCAGTACTTC,CASSLGGGGVKGEQYF
TRBD1,many,TRBJ2-3,TRBV18,TGTGCCAGCTCACGCTCGACAGGGGTTCAGGATACGCAGTATTTT,CASSRSTGVQDTQYF
-,few,TRBJ1-4,TRBV19,TGTGCCAGCTTGGACTCTTCGGGGGAAAAACTGTTTTTT,CASLDSSGEKLFF
-,-,TRBJ1-5,TRBV4-3,TGCGCCAGCAGCCAATCTCTACAGGGATTTCACGAGCATTTT,CASSQSLQGFHEHF
TRBD1,-,TRBJ1-1,TRBV9,TGTGCCAGCAGCGTAGGGTCAGGGGGGAATGCTAATGCTTTCTTT,CASSVGSGGNANAFF
-,-,TRBJ1-1,TRBV6-6,TGTGCCAGCAGCAAACCGGGGGGCATGGGCACTGAAGCTTTCTTT,CASSKPGGMGTEAFF
TRBD1,many,TRBJ1-1,TRBV7-2,TGTGCCAGCAGCCCAAACAGACAGGGGGGGAACACTGAAGCTTTCTTT,CASSPNRQGGNTEAFF
-,few,TRBJ2-6,TRBV12-3/TRBV12-4,TGTGCCAGCAGTGAAGGGGGGTGGAGTGGGGCCAACGTCCTGACTTTC,CASSEGGWSGANVLTF
TRBD1,once,TRBJ1-1,TRBV19,TGTGCCAGTAGTATGGAGGGGGCCTGGACTGAAGCTTTCTTT,CASSMEGAWTEAFF
-,many,TRBJ1-2,TRBV9,TGTGCCAGCAGCGTAGACGGCGGGGTCGTCGGCTACACCTTC,CASSVDGGVVGYTF
-,-,TRBJ2-7,TRBV29-1,TGCAGTGTTAGAGCTCTATCGTGGGGGGGCAACGAGCAGTACTTC,CSVRALSWGGNEQYF
-,-,TRBJ1-5,TRBV12-3/TRBV12-4,TGTGCCAGCACCCAAGTGTCAGGGAGGCCCCAGCATTTT,CASTQVSGRPQHF
-,-,TRBJ1-2,TRBV7-9,TGCGCCAGCAGCTTGCTGGGAGTCAACTATGGTTACACCTTC,CASSLLGVNYGYTF
-,-,TRBJ2-7,TRBV12-5,TGTGCTAGTGCCCTCACTCACTACACATCGTACGAGCAGTACTTC,CASALTHYTSYEQYF
TRBD2,once,TRBJ2-7,TRBV9,TGTGCCAGCAGCGCGGGACTAGGAGGGTCGCAGCAGAACTTC,CASSAGLGGSQQNF
-,-,TRBJ2-1,TRBV7-3,TGTGCCTGCAGCTTATCGGTGGTCATCTACAATACCCAGTTCTTC,CACSLSVVIYNTQFF
TRBD1,once,TRBJ1-2,TRBV7-3,TGTGCCAGCAGCCAAACACGCGGACAGGGCTATGGCTACACCTTC,CASSQTRGQGYGYTF
-,-,TRBJ1-1,TRBV7-2,TGTGCCAGCAGCCCGAGCGCAGTCACTGAAGCTTTCTTT,CASSPSAVTEAFF
TRBD1,once,TRBJ2-7,TRBV2,TGCGCCAGCAGCCTCGCTTGGGACAGAGGGCGCGACGAGCACTTC,CASSLAWDRGRDEHF
-,many,TRBJ1-3,TRBV12-3/TRBV12-4,TGTGCCAGCAGTCGACGGCAGCTAGCGACCGCCATATATTTT,CASSRRQLATAIYF
-,-,TRBJ1-6,TRBV2,TGTGCCAGCAGCGCCCGCGGCGGGGTAACTTTAACCCTCCACTTT,CASSARGGVTLTLHF
TRBD2,-,TRBJ2-7,TRBV7-9,TGTGCCAGCAGCAGATCGGCCGGGACTAGTTACGAGCAGTACTTC,CASSRSAGTSYEQYF
-,-,TRBJ1-5,TRBV7-2,TGTGCCAGCGGGGACAACAGCAATCAGCCCCAGCATTTT,CASGDNSNQPQHF
-,once,TRBJ1-2,TRBV5-1,TGTGCCAGCAGCAGGGAGGGACGGCCTTATGGCTACACCTTC,CASSREGRPYGYTF
-,-,TRBJ1-1,TRBV12-3/TRBV12-4,TGTGCCAGCAGCGTAACTCCGCCGGGGCGGAACACTGAAGCTTTCTTT,CASSVTPPGRNTEAFF
-,-,TRBJ1-2,TRBV24-1,TGTGCCACCAGTGATTTTTGGGGCTACACCTTC,CATSDFWGYTF
TRBD1,-,TRBJ1-1,TRBV9,TGTGCCAGCAGCTCAGGCTACAGGGGAGACTATGGCTCTTTCTTT,CASSSGYRGDYGSFF
-,once,TRBJ1-2,TRBV24-1,TGTGCCATCAGTGACCACGGCAGTACGTATGGCTACACCTTC,CAISDHGSTYGYTF
-,-,TRBJ2-3,TRBV5-8,TGCGCCAGCAGCCCAGCATTGCCAGGGGCAGATACGCAGTATTTT,CASSPALPGADTQYF
-,-,TRBJ1-2,TRBV10-2,TGCGCCAGCAGTGAGGAGGTAGCCCTAAACTATGGCTACACCTTC,CASSEEVALNYGYTF
-,-,TRBJ1-2,TRBV2,TGTGGCAGCACCGGACCCGAGGTAGGCTACACCTTC,CGSTGPEVGYTF
-,-,TRBJ1-6,TRBV2,TGTGCCAGCAGCGAAGATCAGGGTTCTAATTTCCCCCTCCACTTT,CASSEDQGSNFPLHF
-,once,TRBJ1-6,TRBV9,TGTGCCAGCAGCCCTGAAAGCACAGATACGCACCACTACTTT,CASSPESTDTHHYF
TRBD2,-,TRBJ2-3,TRBV10-3,TGTGCCATCAGTGGTCGGCTAGCGGGCGGAACAGATACGCAGTATTTT,CAISGRLAGGTDTQYF
-,-,TRBJ2-3,TRBV9,TGTGCCAGCAGCGTAGGGCGGAGCGACACGCAGTATTTT,CASSVGRSDTQYF
TRBD2,-,TRBJ2-2,TRBV9,TGTGCCAGCAGCGTAGTCGGGGGGGGTCCGACCGGGGAGCTGTTTTTT,CASSVVGGGPTGELFF
-,-,TRBJ2-7,TRBV2,TGTGCCAGCTGTCGACGGGGTAACGAGCAGTACTTC,CASCRRGNEQYF
-,-,TRBJ1-1,TRBV13,TGTGCCAGCAGCTTAGTCCCGGGGGATGGTGAAGCTTTCTTT,CASSLVPGDGEAFF
-,-,TRBJ2-2,TRBV7-9,TGTGCCAGCAGCTGCCCATTTGACAGGAACTACAATGAGTTTTTT,CASSCPFDRNYNEFF
-,-,TRBJ1-5,TRBV12-3/TRBV12-4,TGTGCCAGCAGTGCGGGACGGACCCCTAGCAATCAGCCCCAGCATTTT,CASSAGRTPSNQPQHF
TRBD1,many,TRBJ2-5,TRBV7-6,TGTGCCAGCAGCCTGGTTTGGGACAGAGAAGAGACCCAGTACTTC,CASSLVWDREETQYF
TRBD2,-,TRBJ2-1,TRBV20-1,TGCAGTGCAAAACTAGCGGGGATCAATGAGCAGTTCTTC,CSAKLAGINEQFF
-,-,TRBJ2-7,TRBV9,TGTGCCAGCAGCGCCCGACAGGGAGGGCCCTACGAGCAGTACTTC,CASSARQGGPYEQYF
-,-,TRBJ1-6,TRBV5-8,TGTGCCAGCAGCGTTCCCAATTGGCCCCGCCACTTT,CASSVPNWPRHF
TRBD1,-,TRBJ2-7,TRBV12-3/TRBV12-4,TGTGCCAGCAGCAAAGGGACAGTTCCCTACGAGCAGTACTTC,CASSKGTVPYEQYF
-,-,TRBJ1-2,TRBV5-1,TGTGCCAGCAGCTTGGCACAAGGGGGATCCTATGGCTACACCTTC,CASSLAQGGSYGYTF
-,-,TRBJ2-5,TRBV9,TGTGCCAGCAGTTTAGGGCCAGTACAGGCCCAGTACTTC,CASSLGPVQAQYF
-,once,TRBJ1-5,TRBV7-9,TGTGCCAGCAGCTTACCCTCTCCCACCTACGAGCAGTACCATTTT,CASSLPSPTYEQYHF
-,-,TRBJ2-7,TRBV24-1,TGCCCCACCATTGAAGCCGGCCAGTACGAGCAGTACTTC,CPTIEAGQYEQYF
TRBD1,many,TRBJ2-5,TRBV12-3/TRBV12-4,TGTGCCAGCAGTTGGGGACAGTCCTCGACGGGGACCCAGTACTTC,CASSWGQSSTGTQYF